The 25 T cell receptor beta chains below were found in one sample sequenced in a study of blood T cell repertoires in COVID-19. The method was immunoSEQ multiplex PCR; TCRdb's version includes in-frame clones alone and lacks a portion of them. The table records approximately 200,000 clones, 70% to 90% of them present only once. The sequenced material came from peripheral blood. The receptors come from a young woman with acute or convalescent COVID-19.

On this clone itself: An end of the junction does not agree with germline; a read error may underlie this. The genes are TRBV6-1 and TRBJ1-6; D not certain. The length of the CDR3 is 14 residues. CDR1 is MNHNS and CDR2 is SASEGT in the germline V gene. Written as DNA, the CDR3 is TGTGCCAGCAGGGAAGCTTTGGGAGTTTCACCCCTCCACTTT. This codes for CASREALGVSPLHF.

V and J are TRBV9 and TRBJ1-3, with a possible D match to TRBD1 (6 bases). Deletions cut 4 bases from V and 0 bases from J, with 14 bases between. This CDR3 contains 16 residues. Germline V CDR1 and CDR2: SGDLS, YYNGEE. Here the CDR3 DNA reads TGTGCCAGCAGCCTGACGACAGGCCTCTCTGGAAACACCATATATTTT. Its protein product is CASSLTTGLSGNTIYF.

This rearrangement joins TRBV6-5 to TRBJ2-1; TRBD1 might be the D (5 bases). CDR3 length: 15 residues. Trimming took 7 bases from V and 7 from J, leaving 20 bases between them. Germline values: CDR1 MNHEY, CDR2 SVGAGI. The CDR3 DNA sequence: TGTGCCAGCATTAAGACAGCCTCTACCGGGAATGAGCAGTTCTTC. Protein sequence: CASIKTASTGNEQFF.

The chain couples TRBV25-1 to TRBJ1-5, with D uncertain. V lost 4 bases, J lost 1 base, and 8 bases lay in between. Germline V gene data show CDR1 as MGHDK and CDR2 as SYGVNS. CDR3 length: 14 amino acids. CDR3: CASSAGNSNQPQHF. In DNA form, the CDR3 reads TGTGCCAGCAGTGCCGGTAACAGCAATCAGCCCCAGCATTTT.

The CDR3 here is CAISFSGLAIQETQYF. In DNA, the CDR3 is TGTGCCATCAGTTTTAGCGGACTAGCGATACAAGAGACCCAGTACTTC. The chain employs TRBV10-3 and TRBJ2-5, with 9 nucleotides matching TRBD2. Trimming cost V 5 bases and J 2 bases; bases outside gene matches: 9. This CDR3 is built from 16 residues. Germline V CDR1 and CDR2: ENHRY, SYGVKD.

V usage is TRBV18 and J usage is TRBJ2-7; no clear D gene. This CDR3 spans 14 amino acids. V dropped 2 bases and J dropped 1 base, with 9 bases sitting between them. Per the germline V gene, CDR1 is KGHSH and CDR2 is LQKENI. CDR3 sequence (DNA): TGTGCCAGCTCACCAAACAGACCATCCTACGAGCAGTACTTC. Amino acids: CASSPNRPSYEQYF.

The rearrangement uses TRBV2 and TRBJ2-1; 7 bases match TRBD2. V lost 5 bases to trimming and J lost 7 bases; unmatched junction nucleotides: 2. The CDR3 length is 12 residues. Germline V gene sequence: CDR1 SNHLY, CDR2 FYNNEI. The CDR3 coding sequence is TGTGCCAGCAGTCTGGGGGGGAATGAGCAGTTCTTC. This gives the protein CASSLGGNEQFF.

This chain uses TRBV7-9 with TRBJ1-1; D is ambiguous. V lost 0 bases and J lost 10, with 9 bases in between. The CDR3 consists of 12 residues. CDR1 is SEHNR and CDR2 is FQNEAQ in the germline V gene (reference sequence). CDR3 sequence (DNA): TGTGCCAGCAGCTTAGCGCCGGGGATAGCTTTCTTT. Its translation: CASSLAPGIAFF.

This chain uses TRBV20-1 with TRBJ1-6; D gene ambiguous. Trimming cost V 0 bases and J 10 bases, with 4 bases left between them. The CDR3 has 11 residues. In germline, CDR1 is DFQATT, CDR2 SNEGSKA (reference sequence). The CDR3 protein is CSARDQSPLHF. Written as DNA, the CDR3 is TGCAGTGCTAGAGATCAATCACCCCTCCACTTT.

The chain's CDR3 is CASTVLAGGYNEQFF. The DNA of the CDR3 is TGTGCCAGCACTGTACTAGCGGGAGGGTACAATGAGCAGTTCTTC. The genes are TRBV7-9 and TRBJ2-1; 13 nucleotides align to TRBD2. The CDR3 consists of 15 residues. Germline CDR1 is SEHNR and CDR2 is FQNEAQ (reference sequence). Trimming took 7 bases from V and 4 from J; bases not matched to a gene: 4.

This sequence joins TRBV14 and TRBJ2-5; D may be TRBD2 (6 bases). V lost 1 base to trimming and J lost 5 bases, with 14 bases between them. The CDR3 runs to 15 residues. Per germline, CDR1 SGHDN and CDR2 FVKESK. CDR3 sequence (DNA): TGTGCCAGCAGCCAAGCCGGGGGTTTCTGGGAGACCCAGTACTTC. It encodes CASSQAGGFWETQYF.

V gene TRBV19 combines with J gene TRBJ1-4; D gene uncertain. CDR3 length equals 16 residues. CDR1 LNHDA and CDR2 SQIVND come from the germline V gene (reference sequence). Trimming left V 0 bases short and J 4 bases short, with 12 bases between. The chain's CDR3 is CASSIDTGSYNEKLFF. Written as DNA, the CDR3 is TGTGCCAGTAGTATAGATACCGGGTCGTATAATGAAAAACTGTTTTTT.

CDR3 DNA sequence: TGTGCCAGCAGCCTATCTTGGAGCACTGAAGCTTTCTTT. The encoded protein is CASSLSWSTEAFF. The V gene is TRBV5-4, the J gene TRBJ1-1; no reliable D call. CDR3 length: 13 residues. With 4 bases removed from V and 4 bases from J, the gap between germline ends came to 11 bases. CDR1 is SGHNT, CDR2 YYREEE, per germline (reference sequence).

The J gene is TRBJ2-7, the V gene TRBV5-1; perhaps TRBD2 as D (6 bases). Trimming pared 2 bases from V and 2 bases from J, leaving 11 bases between. This CDR3 has 14 amino acids. Germline-derived CDR1 and CDR2 are SGHRS and YFSETQ. CDR3 loop: CASSFSGRTYEQYF. The DNA for the CDR3 is TGCGCCAGCAGCTTCTCCGGGAGAACCTACGAGCAGTACTTC.

The count of this clone is one. The chain couples TRBV27 to TRBJ1-5; D perhaps matches TRBD1 (6 bases). Germline values: CDR1 MNHEY, CDR2 SMNVEV (reference sequence). Trimming removed 5 bases from V and 5 bases from J, with 22 bases in between. CDR3 size: 17 residues. CDR3 coding DNA: TGTGCCAGCAGTCCCATGGGGGGGCCGGGAGATTATCAGCCCCAGCATTTT. Protein product: CASSPMGGPGDYQPQHF.

The count of this clone is one. V usage is TRBV7-9 and J usage is TRBJ1-5, with no clear D. CDR1 is SEHNR and CDR2 is FQNEAQ in the germline V gene (reference sequence). With 0 bases removed from V and 7 bases from J, the gap between germline ends came to 4 bases. The CDR3 extends over 12 amino acids. The CDR3 sequence is CASSLAGQPQHF. The CDR3 DNA reads as TGTGCCAGCAGCTTAGCGGGCCAGCCCCAGCATTTT.

The V call is TRBV6-6, the J call TRBJ2-1; D possibly corresponds to TRBD1 (6 bases). Germline V gives CDR1 MNHNY, CDR2 SVGAGI (reference sequence). Between the trimmed V and J ends, which lost 5 bases and 6 bases, there was a span of 11 bases. This CDR3 is 13 amino acids long. CDR3 in DNA: TGTGCCAGCAGTGATCGGACAGTCAATGAGCAGTTCTTC. Protein product: CASSDRTVNEQFF.

Notes on this clone: Other DNA sequences within the sample encode an identical CDR3. V is TRBV20-1 and J is TRBJ2-5, with D unclear. V shed 3 bases and J shed 5 bases, with 4 bases lying between them. Looked up from germline, CDR1 is DFQATT and CDR2 is SNEGSKA (reference sequence). The CDR3 has 10 amino acids. Here the CDR3 reads CSASGETQYF. In nucleotides, the CDR3 is TGCAGTGCTAGCGGGGAGACCCAGTACTTC.

The V gene is TRBV14, the J gene TRBJ1-2; 8 bases fit TRBD1. V lost 3 bases to trimming and J lost 7 bases; unmatched junction nucleotides: 4. CDR1 is SGHDN and CDR2 is FVKESK in the germline V gene. This CDR3 has 13 amino acids. CDR3 in amino acids: CASSHGQGFGYTF. The CDR3 DNA reads TGTGCCAGCAGCCACGGACAGGGCTTTGGCTACACCTTC.

The rearrangement uses TRBV19 and TRBJ1-3; D not resolved. The germline V gene has CDR1 LNHDA and CDR2 SQIVND (reference sequence). Deletions cut 0 bases from V and 4 bases from J, with 7 bases between. The CDR3 has 14 residues. This CDR3 reads CASSIDRPGNTIYF. In nucleotides, the CDR3 is TGTGCCAGTAGTATAGATCGTCCGGGAAACACCATATATTTT. The full variable domain, its missing parts supplied by reference TRBV19 and TRBJ1-3, is DGGITQSPKYLFRKEGQNVTLSCEQNLNHDAMYWYRQDPGQGLRLIYYSQIVNDFQKGDIAEGYSVSREKKESFPLTVTSAQKNPTAFYLCASSIDRPGNTIYFGEGSWLTVV.

V gene TRBV9 combines with J gene TRBJ2-3; 9 nucleotides align to TRBD1. The germline V gene has CDR1 SGDLS and CDR2 YYNGEE. V shed 4 bases and J 5 bases; nucleotides not matched to a gene: 8. This CDR3 has 15 amino acids. The CDR3 region has the DNA TGTGCCAGCAGCTCATGGACAGGGGAGAGAGATACGCAGTATTTT. Its translation: CASSSWTGERDTQYF.

This rearrangement joins TRBV4-2 to TRBJ2-7, with D possibly TRBD1 on 5 matching bases. This CDR3 has 15 residues. Trimming took off 4 bases at V and 3 bases at J, with 16 bases between the two ends. In germline, CDR1 is LGHNA, CDR2 YNFKEQ. CDR3 loop: CASSRSSGKLYEQYF. The CDR3 DNA sequence: TGTGCCAGCAGCCGCAGTTCAGGGAAGCTCTACGAGCAGTACTTC.

The chain is built from TRBV9 and TRBJ2-2, with TRBD1 matching 8 bases. V lost 3 bases to trimming and J lost 7 bases; unmatched junction nucleotides: 5. The CDR3 consists of 14 residues. The germline V gene has CDR1 SGDLS and CDR2 YYNGEE. CDR3 DNA: TGTGCCAGCAGCGCCACAGGGGGGAACGGGGAGCTGTTTTTT. It codes for CASSATGGNGELFF.

This chain joins TRBV12-5 and TRBJ2-5; weak D call: TRBD2 (5 bases). The CDR3 loop spans 17 amino acids. Germline CDR1 and CDR2: LGHNT and FRNRAP. V was cut by 0 bases and J by 4 bases, with 18 bases left in between. The CDR3 bases are TGTGCTAGTGGTTTGGTAATAAGACGACTATCAAGAGAGACCCAGTACTTC. Encoded protein: CASGLVIRRLSRETQYF.

CDR3 sequence: CASSLASGGNEKLFF. In DNA form, the CDR3 reads TGTGCCAGCAGTTTAGCCTCGGGGGGGAATGAAAAACTGTTTTTT. The chain carries TRBV28 and TRBJ1-4; weak D call: TRBD1 (5 bases). V shed 2 bases and J shed 5 bases, with 12 bases lying between them. The CDR3 length is 15 residues. CDR1 MDHEN and CDR2 SYDVKM come from the germline V gene.